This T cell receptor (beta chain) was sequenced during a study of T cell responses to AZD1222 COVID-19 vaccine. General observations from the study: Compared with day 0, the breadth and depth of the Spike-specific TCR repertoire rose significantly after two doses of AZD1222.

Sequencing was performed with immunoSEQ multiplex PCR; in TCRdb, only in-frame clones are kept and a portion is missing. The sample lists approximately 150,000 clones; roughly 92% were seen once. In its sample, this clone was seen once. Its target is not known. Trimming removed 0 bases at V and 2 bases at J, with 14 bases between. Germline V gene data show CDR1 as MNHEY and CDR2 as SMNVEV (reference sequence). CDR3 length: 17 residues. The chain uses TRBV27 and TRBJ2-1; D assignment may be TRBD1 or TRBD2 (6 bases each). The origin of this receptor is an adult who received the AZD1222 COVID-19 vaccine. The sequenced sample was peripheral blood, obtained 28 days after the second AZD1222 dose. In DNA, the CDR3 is TGTGCCAGCAGTTTATCGTCTCGGGGGCGAGCCTACAATGAGCAGTTCTTC. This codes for CASSLSSRGRAYNEQFF.